The rows below give T cell receptor beta chains drawn from one sample of a study of OX40 agonist ivuxolimab in advanced cancers. Data came from immunoSEQ multiplex PCR; TCRdb stores just in-frame clones and leaves some out. This table has 34,000 or so clones, 80% to 90% appearing once. Sequences were derived from CD4+ or CD8+ T cells sorted from blood, sampled in a trial of the OX40 agonist ivuxolimab. These receptors all stem from an adult with an advanced solid tumor such as melanoma, head and neck, liver or kidney cancer. Both conserved end residues are part of each CDR3. Each record gives: V gene, CDR3 protein.

TRBV6-1	CASREPGTGTQPQHF
TRBV5-8	CASSLGERRDEQFF
TRBV27	CASSFTTHSYEQYF
TRBV7-9	CASSSLAGELFF
TRBV4-2	CASSQVQGTYSNQPQHF
TRBV2	CASSGGLPGDDTQYF
TRBV29-1	CSVGGTAESGYTF
TRBV19	CASRAELNTEAFF
TRBV10-2	CASSEWGGSNQPQHF
TRBV7-9	CASSSRDGYTEAFF
TRBV28	CASRMTGQTNTGELFF
TRBV13	CASSQVSYEQYF
TRBV28	CASSLWSGGLNYEQYF
TRBV10-3	CAISDSSGTGNSPLHF
TRBV2	CASSERMAGEQYF
TRBV7-2	CASSLGLAGVDEQYF
TRBV5-1	CASSLAGGGSYNSPLHF
TRBV2	CASIANRASQETQYF
TRBV28	CASSTAWGSNQPQHF
TRBV6-5	CASGGTGRNTIYF
TRBV28	CASSTFRGGSIGKLFF
TRBV15	CATSRDAGGSYEQYF
TRBV30	CAWSVNTEAFF
TRBV27	CASSFRGSRGYTF
TRBV6-5	CASSYGQGAGTDTQYF
TRBV4-3	CASSQTSTGFYGYTF
TRBV6-5	CASGELSAKNIQYF
TRBV7-3	CASSSTSVGAGELFF
TRBV30	CAYRQSFNNEQFF
TRBV7-2	CASSAGLAGNQETQYF
TRBV2	CASSESPQGYTEAFF